The 14 T cell receptor beta chains reported below all come from one sample, sequenced in a study of shared clonotypes between healthy human individuals. Clones were read by immunoSEQ multiplex PCR, and TCRdb kept only the in-frame ones, dropping some. This table has about 690,000 clones, less than 95% appearing once. Material for sequencing was memory CD8+ T cells from PBMCs. Subset meaning: CD45RO+ cells pooled with CCR7-negative TemRA cells. Receptor source: a man aged 18 to 30 in good health. Some clones in this sample may be carry-over from other donors' samples.

This sequence joins TRBV2 and TRBJ2-4; tentative D call: TRBD2 (6 bases). With 7 bases removed from V and 3 bases from J, the gap between germline ends came to 19 bases. Germline assignment: CDR1 SNHLY and CDR2 FYNNEI. CDR3 length: 16 residues. The CDR3 coding sequence is TGTGCCAGCACCCCTGGCTATCGGGGAGGCAAAAACATTCAGTACTTC. Protein product: CASTPGYRGGKNIQYF. The full variable domain, its missing parts supplied by reference TRBV2 and TRBJ2-4, is EPEVTQTPSHQVTQMGQEVILRCVPISNHLYFYWYRQILGQKVEFLVSFYNNEISEKSEIFDDQFSVERPDGSNFTLKIRSTKLEDSAMYFCASTPGYRGGKNIQYFGAGTRLSVL.

The rearrangement uses TRBV7-9 and TRBJ2-7; 10 bases line up with TRBD2. Germline trimming cut 11 bases from V and 2 bases from J; bases unmatched to any gene: 3. The CDR3 has 12 amino acids. From germline, CDR1 is SEHNR and CDR2 FQNEAQ (reference sequence). The CDR3 DNA is TGTGCCGGGACTAGCGAACCCTACGAGCAGTACTTC. The encoded protein is CAGTSEPYEQYF. The full variable domain, rest sourced from reference TRBV7-9 and TRBJ2-7, is DTGVSQNPRHKITKRGQNVTFRCDPISEHNRLYWYRQTLGQGPEFLTYFQNEAQLEKSRLLSDRFSAERPKGSFSTLEIQRTEQGDSAMYLCAGTSEPYEQYFGPGTRLTVT.

The gene calls are TRBV10-3 and TRBJ2-1; no definite D call. This CDR3 region has 15 residues. CDR1 is ENHRY and CDR2 is SYGVKD in the germline V gene. V was cut by 0 bases and J by 8 bases, with 14 bases left in between. In DNA form, the CDR3 reads TGTGCCATCAGTGAGTCAGGGCTCAGCAGCGATGAGCAGTTCTTC. The encoded protein is CAISESGLSSDEQFF.

The chain couples TRBV12-5 to TRBJ2-5, with TRBD1 matching over 7 bases. The CDR3 is 15 residues long. J was trimmed by 1 base and V by 1 base; bases with no gene match: 3. Germline CDR1 is LGHNT and CDR2 is FRNRAP. The CDR3 here is CASGLGRDSQETQYF. The DNA of the CDR3 is TGTGCTAGTGGTTTGGGCCGGGACAGCCAAGAGACCCAGTACTTC.

This rearrangement joins TRBV10-3 to TRBJ1-1; D uncertain. V lost 3 bases to trimming and J lost 1 base, with 6 bases between them. Germline V gene lookup returns CDR1 ENHRY and CDR2 SYGVKD. The CDR3 has 13 residues. The CDR3 loop reads CAISEPGNTEAFF. The CDR3 DNA follows: TGTGCCATCAGTGAACCAGGGAACACTGAAGCTTTCTTT.

The chain is built from TRBV28 and TRBJ2-7, with TRBD2 matching over 7 bases. CDR1 MDHEN and CDR2 SYDVKM come from the germline V gene. The V segment lost 7 bases and the J segment 0 bases; nucleotides outside the gene matches: 3. The CDR3 is made up of 13 amino acids. The CDR3 sequence is CASTRGSSYEQYF. The CDR3 DNA sequence: TGTGCCAGCACTCGCGGGAGCTCCTACGAGCAGTACTTC.

The V and J genes are TRBV29-1 and TRBJ2-3, with 9 positions matching TRBD2. The CDR3 has 13 residues. J was trimmed by 6 bases and V by 3 bases; bases with no gene match: 4. Germline values: CDR1 SQVTM, CDR2 ANQGSEA. The CDR3, as DNA: TGCAGCGTTGATAGCGGGAGTCAGGATACGCAGTATTTT. Translated: CSVDSGSQDTQYF.

The chain has TRBV7-9 and TRBJ2-7; 8 bases match TRBD1. V lost 2 bases, J lost 3 bases, and 0 bases stayed unmatched. CDR1 is SEHNR, CDR2 FQNEAQ, per germline (reference sequence). This CDR3 has 13 amino acids. This CDR3 is CASSLTGGYEQYF. The CDR3 coding sequence is TGTGCCAGCAGCTTAACAGGGGGCTACGAGCAGTACTTC.

The table lists this clone with a count of one. The rearrangement uses TRBV11-2 and TRBJ2-5; possibly TRBD2 for D (6 bases). The closer fit of TRBJ2-7 to the DNA end suggests the J call may be wrong. This CDR3 is 16 amino acids long. In germline, CDR1 is SGHAT, CDR2 FQNNGV. CDR3 amino acids: CASSLRLAVGSYEQYF. The CDR3 DNA sequence: TGTGCCAGCAGCCTAAGATTAGCGGTGGGGTCCTACGAGCAGTACTTC.

The chain has TRBV19 and TRBJ1-5, with a possible D match to TRBD1 (5 bases). The ends were cut back, 3 bases at V and 4 bases at J, with 16 bases in the middle. The CDR3 contains 16 residues. Germline CDR1 and CDR2: LNHDA and SQIVND (reference sequence). This CDR3 reads CASSIRDGLSNQPQHF. The CDR3 bases are TGTGCCAGTAGTATTAGGGACGGTCTATCGAATCAGCCCCAGCATTTT. The full variable domain, with the rest looked up from reference TRBV19 and TRBJ1-5, is DGGITQSPKYLFRKEGQNVTLSCEQNLNHDAMYWYRQDPGQGLRLIYYSQIVNDFQKGDIAEGYSVSREKKESFPLTVTSAQKNPTAFYLCASSIRDGLSNQPQHFGDGTRLSIL.

V gene TRBV6-5 combines with J gene TRBJ2-3; TRBD1 matches at 10 bases. Germline CDR1 is MNHEY and CDR2 is SVGAGI. J lost 6 bases, V lost 6 bases, and 9 bases had no gene match. This CDR3 contains 15 residues. CDR3: CASRTPRGQGDTQYF. As DNA, the CDR3 is TGTGCCAGCAGAACTCCCCGGGGACAGGGGGATACGCAGTATTTT.

V and J are TRBV6-5 and TRBJ1-1, with a tentative D call TRBD1 (5 bases). Germline V gives CDR1 MNHEY, CDR2 SVGAGI. The CDR3 is 14 amino acids. Trimming shortened V by 0 bases and J by 6 bases, and 11 bases separated the two germline ends. CDR3 bases: TGTGCCAGCAGTTACTCAAACCAGGGCGCTGAAGCTTTCTTT. It specifies CASSYSNQGAEAFF.

V usage is TRBV6-5 and J usage is TRBJ2-5; perhaps D is TRBD1 or TRBD2 (5 bases each). Trimming pared 5 bases from V and 13 bases from J, leaving 17 bases between. CDR3 length: 12 residues. The V gene's germline CDR1 is MNHEY and CDR2 SVGAGI. CDR3 residues: CASSTTGRLLYF. In nucleotides, the CDR3 is TGTGCCAGCAGTACTACGGGACGGCTTCTGTACTTC.

CDR3 protein: CASSLFLGGGEQFF. CDR3 nucleotides: TGTGCCAGCAGTTTATTCCTAGGCGGGGGGGAGCAGTTCTTC. The gene calls are TRBV27 and TRBJ2-1, with 8 nucleotides matching TRBD2. Germline V gene data show CDR1 as MNHEY and CDR2 as SMNVEV (reference sequence). Trimming cost V 1 base and J 10 bases; bases outside gene matches: 6. CDR3 size: 14 residues.